The rows below give T cell receptor beta chains drawn from one sample of a study of shared clonotypes between healthy human individuals. Some clones are missing from TCRdb's copy, which holds only in-frame ones; the method was immunoSEQ multiplex PCR. The data show more than 2,000,000 clones, 90% to 95% seen once. Sequencing was performed on naive CD4+ T cells from PBMCs. These receptors came from a young man in good health. Some clones in this sample may be carry-over from other donors' samples. CDR3s include the opening cysteine and the closing phenylalanine or tryptophan. The D gene is left open where the match is weak. Rows may omit the clone size; those that give it use once, few, many or a size class.

d_gene | j_gene | v_gene | abundance | CDR3nt | CDR3aa
. | TRBJ1-2 | TRBV27 | . | TGTGCCAGCAGAACCGGCCGGGGGGCGTACGGCTACACCTTC | CASRTGRGAYGYTF
. | TRBJ1-4 | TRBV28 | . | TGTGCCAGCAGCCCACCCTACGGGGGAGGGGAAAAACTGTTTTTT | CASSPPYGGGEKLFF
. | TRBJ2-7 | TRBV11-2 | . | TGTGCCAGCAGCTTGGCACGGGAGCAGTACTTC | CASSLAREQYF
TRBD1 | TRBJ1-2 | TRBV7-3 | . | TGTGCCAGCAGCGAAGGGACAGGGGAGTATGGCTACACCTTC | CASSEGTGEYGYTF
. | TRBJ2-3 | TRBV9 | . | TGTGCCAGCAGCGTAGTTGGCACAGATACGCAGTATTTT | CASSVVGTDTQYF
TRBD1 | TRBJ2-1 | TRBV7-8 | . | TGTGCCAGCAGCGTATCCCGGGACAGGTACAATGAGCAGTTCTTC | CASSVSRDRYNEQFF
. | TRBJ1-1 | TRBV7-3 | . | TGTGCCAGCAGCTTAGTACGGAACACTGAAGCTTTCTTT | CASSLVRNTEAFF
. | TRBJ1-5 | TRBV28 | few | TGTGCCAGCAGACCTCCTGGGGGCACGGGTCAGCCCCAGCATTTT | CASRPPGGTGQPQHF
. | TRBJ2-7 | TRBV4-2 | . | TGTGCCAGCAGCCTTCTTCACAGTACGGGCTACGAGCAGTACTTC | CASSLLHSTGYEQYF
. | TRBJ2-7 | TRBV2 | . | TGTGCCAGGGGGTACGGGCCCCGATCTGAGCAGTACTTC | CARGYGPRSEQYF
TRBD2 | TRBJ2-7 | TRBV28 | once | TGTGCCAGCACCCTCCCGGGACTAGCGTCTTACGAGCAGTACTTC | CASTLPGLASYEQYF
. | TRBJ2-1 | TRBV18 | . | TGTGCCAGCTCACCGAGCGCCGGGGCCAATGAGCAGTTCTTC | CASSPSAGANEQFF
TRBD1 | TRBJ1-5 | TRBV7-2 | . | TGTGCCAGCAGTTTCCAGGGGGACCAGCCCCAGCATTTT | CASSFQGDQPQHF
. | TRBJ2-5 | TRBV28 | once | TGTGCCAGCAGTCTACCTCAGGGGGAGACCCAGTACTTC | CASSLPQGETQYF
. | TRBJ1-1 | TRBV7-9 | few | TGTGCCAGCAGCCTCGGACGGTTTGAAGCTTTCTTT | CASSLGRFEAFF